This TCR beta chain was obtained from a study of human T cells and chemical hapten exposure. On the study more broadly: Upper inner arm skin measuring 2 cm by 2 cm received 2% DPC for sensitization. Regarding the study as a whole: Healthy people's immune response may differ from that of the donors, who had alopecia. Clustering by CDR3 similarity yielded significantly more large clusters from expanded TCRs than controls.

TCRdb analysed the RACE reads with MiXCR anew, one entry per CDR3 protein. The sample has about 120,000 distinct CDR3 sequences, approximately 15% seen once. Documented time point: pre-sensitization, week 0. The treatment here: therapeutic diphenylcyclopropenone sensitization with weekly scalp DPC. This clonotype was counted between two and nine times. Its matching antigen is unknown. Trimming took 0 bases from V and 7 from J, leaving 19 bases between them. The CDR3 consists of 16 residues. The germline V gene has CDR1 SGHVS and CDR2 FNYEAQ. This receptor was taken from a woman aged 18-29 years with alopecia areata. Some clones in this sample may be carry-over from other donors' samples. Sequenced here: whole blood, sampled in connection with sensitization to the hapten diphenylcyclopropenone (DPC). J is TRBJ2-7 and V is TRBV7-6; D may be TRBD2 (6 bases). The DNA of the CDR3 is TGTGCCAGCAGCTTAGCGGGAGGAGGAATTGAGGGGGAGCAGTACTTC. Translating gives CASSLAGGGIEGEQYF.